This T cell receptor (beta chain) originates from a study of blood T cell repertoires in COVID-19. Study summary: T cells, B-cell-depleted T cells, or PBMCs supplied cDNA or gDNA.

Unmatched junction bases numbered 14, after V lost 7 bases and J lost 3 bases. The V gene's germline CDR1 is LGHDT and CDR2 YNNKEL (reference sequence). The CDR3 spans 17 residues. In the original processing: Researchers report that nucleated cell counts were estimated from reference gene primer amplification. The method was immunoSEQ multiplex PCR; TCRdb's version includes in-frame clones alone and lacks a portion of them. V and J calls and clone size are those listed in that table; D and trimming were worked out from the DNA. This table has approximately 290,000 clones, around 90% appearing once. Sequencing was done on a sample of peripheral blood. V is TRBV3-1 (or the pseudogene TRBV3-2) and J is TRBJ1-4; 7 nucleotides line up with TRBD1. The TCR originated in a man between 18 and 29 years old with active or convalescent COVID-19. In DNA, the CDR3 is TGTGCCAGCACCAGAACAACGGACAGGACAGCTAATGAAAAACTGTTTTTT. Protein product: CASTRTTDRTANEKLFF.